This T cell receptor beta chain was documented in a study of cytomegalovirus exposure and HLA in healthy donors. Study results and limitations: Sequencing artifact likely explains a cluster of highly shared sequence variants.

It was with 60 Vbeta and 13 Jbeta primers that the PCR ran. Per the study methods: In a later analysis, roughly 11 million of about 80 million unique beta chains occurred in at least two donors. Method: immunoSEQ multiplex PCR; TCRdb's copy keeps in-frame clones and lacks some. V and J calls and clone size come straight from that table; D and trimming were deduced from the DNA. The table records 200,000 to 250,000 clones, around 76% of them present only once. The V end was cut by 5 bases, the J end by 5 bases, with 12 bases between. The CDR3 is 13 amino acids. CDR1 and CDR2 from the germline V gene are WSHSY and SAAADI. Of note for this clone: What it recognizes is unknown.

Sequencing input: PBMCs. The clonotype comes from a man aged 18 to 30 in good health and CMV-seronegative. The rearrangement uses TRBV10-2 and TRBJ2-5; the D is unclear. The CDR3 spells CASSPTRRETQYF. The CDR3 DNA sequence: TGCGCCAGCAGTCCGACACGAAGGGAGACCCAGTACTTC.